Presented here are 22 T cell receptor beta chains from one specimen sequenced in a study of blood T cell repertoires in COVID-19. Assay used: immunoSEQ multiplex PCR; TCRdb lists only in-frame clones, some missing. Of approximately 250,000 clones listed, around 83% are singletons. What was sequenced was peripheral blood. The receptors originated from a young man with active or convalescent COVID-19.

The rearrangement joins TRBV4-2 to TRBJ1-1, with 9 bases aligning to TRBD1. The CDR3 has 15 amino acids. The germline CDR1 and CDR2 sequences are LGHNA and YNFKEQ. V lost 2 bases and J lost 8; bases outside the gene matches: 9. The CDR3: CASSQPTGQGKEAFF. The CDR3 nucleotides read TGTGCCAGCAGCCAACCGACGGGACAGGGAAAAGAAGCTTTCTTT.

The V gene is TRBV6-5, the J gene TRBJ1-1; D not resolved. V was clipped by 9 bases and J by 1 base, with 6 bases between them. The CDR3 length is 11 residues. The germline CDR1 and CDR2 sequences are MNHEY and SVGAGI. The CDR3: CASVQNTEAFF. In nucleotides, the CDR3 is TGTGCCAGTGTTCAGAACACTGAAGCTTTCTTT.

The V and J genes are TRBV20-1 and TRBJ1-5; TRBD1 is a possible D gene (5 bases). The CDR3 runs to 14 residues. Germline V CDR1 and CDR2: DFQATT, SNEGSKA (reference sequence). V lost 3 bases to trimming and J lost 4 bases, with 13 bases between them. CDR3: CSASNGGGNQPQHF. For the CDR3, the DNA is TGCAGTGCTAGTAACGGGGGTGGAAATCAGCCCCAGCATTTT.

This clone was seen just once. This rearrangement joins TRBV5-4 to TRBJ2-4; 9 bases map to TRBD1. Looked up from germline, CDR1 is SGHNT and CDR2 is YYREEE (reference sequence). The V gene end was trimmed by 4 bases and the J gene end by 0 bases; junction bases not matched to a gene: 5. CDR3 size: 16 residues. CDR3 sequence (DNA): TGTGCCAGCAGCCCTGGACAGGGGATAGCCAAAAACATTCAGTACTTC. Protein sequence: CASSPGQGIAKNIQYF.

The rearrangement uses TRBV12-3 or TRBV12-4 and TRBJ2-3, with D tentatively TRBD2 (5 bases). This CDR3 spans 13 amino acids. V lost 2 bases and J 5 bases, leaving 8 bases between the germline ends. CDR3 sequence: CASSLSGVDTQYF. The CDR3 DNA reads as TGTGCCAGCAGTTTATCCGGGGTAGATACGCAGTATTTT.

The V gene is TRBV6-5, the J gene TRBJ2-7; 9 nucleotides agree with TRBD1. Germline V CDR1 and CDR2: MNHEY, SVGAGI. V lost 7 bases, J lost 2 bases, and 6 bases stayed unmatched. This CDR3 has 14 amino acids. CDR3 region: CASKQGASAYEQYF. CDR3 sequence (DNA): TGTGCCAGCAAACAGGGGGCAAGCGCCTACGAGCAGTACTTC.

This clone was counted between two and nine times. The DNA for the CDR3 is TGTGCCAGCAAGGAGGAAGGCAATCAGCCCCAGCATTTT. Translation: CASKEEGNQPQHF. The V and J genes are TRBV2 and TRBJ1-5; no definite D call. The germline V gene encodes CDR1 SNHLY and CDR2 FYNNEI. V was trimmed by 7 bases and J by 2 bases, leaving 9 bases between them. The CDR3 consists of 13 residues.

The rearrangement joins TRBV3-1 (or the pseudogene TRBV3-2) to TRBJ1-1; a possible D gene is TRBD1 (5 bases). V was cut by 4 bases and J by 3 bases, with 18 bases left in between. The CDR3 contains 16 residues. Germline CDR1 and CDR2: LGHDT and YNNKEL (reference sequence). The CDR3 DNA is TGTGCCAGCAGCCCGAGCGAAGGGGTAGGGTACACTGAAGCTTTCTTT. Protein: CASSPSEGVGYTEAFF.

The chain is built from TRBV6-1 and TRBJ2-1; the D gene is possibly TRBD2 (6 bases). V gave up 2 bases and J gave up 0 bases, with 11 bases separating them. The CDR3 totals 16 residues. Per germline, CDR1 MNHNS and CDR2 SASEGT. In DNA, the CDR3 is TGTGCCAGCAGTGAATCTAGGGGAGGCTCCTACAATGAGCAGTTCTTC. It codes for CASSESRGGSYNEQFF.

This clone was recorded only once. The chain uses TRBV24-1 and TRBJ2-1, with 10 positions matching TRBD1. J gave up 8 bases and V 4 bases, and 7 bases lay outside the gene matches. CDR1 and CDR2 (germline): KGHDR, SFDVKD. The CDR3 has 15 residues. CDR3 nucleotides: TGTGCCACCAGTGAGTGGGGACAGGGGTTCGATGAGCAGTTCTTC. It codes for CATSEWGQGFDEQFF.

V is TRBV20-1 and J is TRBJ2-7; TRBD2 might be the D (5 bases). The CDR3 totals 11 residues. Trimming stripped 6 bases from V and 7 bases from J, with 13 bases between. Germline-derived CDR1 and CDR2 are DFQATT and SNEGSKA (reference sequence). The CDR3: CSAKIPGEQYF. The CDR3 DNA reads TGCAGTGCAAAAATTCCGGGGGAGCAGTACTTC.

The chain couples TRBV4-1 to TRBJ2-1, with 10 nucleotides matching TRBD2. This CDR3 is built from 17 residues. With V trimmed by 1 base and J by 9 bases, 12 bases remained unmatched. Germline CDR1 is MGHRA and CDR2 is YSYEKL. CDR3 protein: CASSQVSKRGGLGEQFF. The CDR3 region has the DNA TGCGCCAGCAGCCAAGTTTCCAAGCGGGGGGGCCTCGGTGAGCAGTTCTTC.

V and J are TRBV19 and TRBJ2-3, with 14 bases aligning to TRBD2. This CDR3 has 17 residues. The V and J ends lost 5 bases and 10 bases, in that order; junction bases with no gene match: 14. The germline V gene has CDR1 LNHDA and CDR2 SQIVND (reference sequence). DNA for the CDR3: TGTGCCAGTAGTGCCGGGACTAGCGGGAGTCCCGCCCCTGCGCAGTATTTT. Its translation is CASSAGTSGSPAPAQYF.

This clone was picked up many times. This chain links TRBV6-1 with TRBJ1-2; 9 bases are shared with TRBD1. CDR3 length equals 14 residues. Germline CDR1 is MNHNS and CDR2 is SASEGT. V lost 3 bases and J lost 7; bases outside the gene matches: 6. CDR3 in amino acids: CASSETGQGSGYTF. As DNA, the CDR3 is TGTGCCAGCAGTGAGACTGGACAGGGGTCTGGCTACACCTTC.

The CDR3 nucleotides read TGCGCCAGCAGTCAATGTGACAGGGACTCAGGGGCCAACGTCCTGACTTTC. This encodes CASSQCDRDSGANVLTF. V and J are TRBV23-1 and TRBJ2-6; a possible D gene is TRBD1 (7 bases). TRBV23-1 is marked as an open reading frame, function uncertain. This CDR3 contains 17 residues. The germline V and J ends were trimmed by 1 base and 4 bases, with 14 bases remaining between them.

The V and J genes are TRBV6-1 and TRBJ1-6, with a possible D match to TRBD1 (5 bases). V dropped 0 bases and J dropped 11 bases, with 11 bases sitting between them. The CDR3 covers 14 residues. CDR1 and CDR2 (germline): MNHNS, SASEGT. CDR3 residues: CASSEAKRGAPLHF. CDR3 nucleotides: TGTGCCAGCAGTGAAGCGAAAAGGGGCGCACCCCTCCACTTT.

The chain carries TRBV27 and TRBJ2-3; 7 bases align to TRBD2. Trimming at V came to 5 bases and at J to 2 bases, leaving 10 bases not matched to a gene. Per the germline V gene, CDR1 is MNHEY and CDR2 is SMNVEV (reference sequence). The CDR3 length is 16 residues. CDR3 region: CASSNPSGLHTDTQYF. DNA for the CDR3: TGTGCCAGCAGTAACCCTAGCGGACTACACACAGATACGCAGTATTTT.

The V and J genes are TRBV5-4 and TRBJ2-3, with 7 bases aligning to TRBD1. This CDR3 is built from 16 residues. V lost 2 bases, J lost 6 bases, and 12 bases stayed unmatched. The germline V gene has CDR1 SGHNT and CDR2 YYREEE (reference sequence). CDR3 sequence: CASSFWPGQILDTQYF. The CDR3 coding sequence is TGTGCCAGCAGCTTTTGGCCGGGACAGATCCTTGATACGCAGTATTTT.

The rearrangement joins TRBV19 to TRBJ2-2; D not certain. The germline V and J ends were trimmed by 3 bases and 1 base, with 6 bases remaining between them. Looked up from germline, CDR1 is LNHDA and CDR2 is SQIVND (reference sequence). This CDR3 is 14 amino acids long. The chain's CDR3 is CASSISWNTGELFF. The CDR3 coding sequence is TGTGCCAGTAGTATCTCCTGGAACACCGGGGAGCTGTTTTTT.

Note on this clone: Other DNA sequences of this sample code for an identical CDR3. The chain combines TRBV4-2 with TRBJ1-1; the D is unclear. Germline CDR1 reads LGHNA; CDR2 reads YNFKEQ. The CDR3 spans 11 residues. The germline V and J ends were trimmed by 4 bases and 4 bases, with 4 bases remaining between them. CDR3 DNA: TGTGCCAGCAGCCGAGGCACTGAAGCTTTCTTT. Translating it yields CASSRGTEAFF.

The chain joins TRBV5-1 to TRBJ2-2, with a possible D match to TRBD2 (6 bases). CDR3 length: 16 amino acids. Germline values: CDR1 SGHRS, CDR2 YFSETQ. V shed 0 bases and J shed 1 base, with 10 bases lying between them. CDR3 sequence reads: CASSLVPRENTGELFF. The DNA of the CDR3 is TGCGCCAGCAGCTTGGTGCCGCGGGAGAACACCGGGGAGCTGTTTTTT.

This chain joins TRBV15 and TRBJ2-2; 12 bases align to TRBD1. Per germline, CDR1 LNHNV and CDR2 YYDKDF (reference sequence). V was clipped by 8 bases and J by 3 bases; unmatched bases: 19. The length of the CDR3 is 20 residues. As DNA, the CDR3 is TGTGCCACCGGGTCACGCTACGACGGGACAGGGGGCCGGGACACCGGGGAGCTGTTTTTT. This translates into CATGSRYDGTGGRDTGELFF.